The 3 T cell receptor beta chains given below trace back to one sample, sequenced in a study of T-cell reconstitution after alpha-beta-depleted transplantation in children. The TCRbeta library was prepared with unique molecular identifiers. TCRdb passed the PCR reads through MiXCR, listing each CDR3 protein once. The sample carries more than 500,000 distinct CDR3 sequences, roughly an eighth recorded once. The sequences come from PBMCs, mostly from graft donor cells, collected 180 days after TCRalphabeta/CD19-depleted stem cell transplant. These receptors were collected from a female patient aged 2-15 years who had a stem cell transplant for aplastic anemia, so the T cells may come from the graft donor.

The chain couples TRBV14 to TRBJ2-3; a possible D gene is TRBD2 (6 bases). The CDR3 runs to 16 residues. CDR1 is SGHDN and CDR2 is FVKESK in the germline V gene. Trimming shortened V by 3 bases and J by 2 bases, and 15 bases separated the two germline ends. This chain's CDR3 is CASSHLRDSNTDTQYF. The CDR3 DNA reads TGTGCCAGCAGCCACCTCCGGGACTCCAACACAGATACGCAGTATTTT.

This clonotype was counted many times. The rearrangement links TRBV7-2 to TRBJ1-6; D is perhaps TRBD1 (5 bases). The germline gives CDR1 SGHTA, CDR2 FQGNSA. The CDR3 totals 17 residues. Deletions cut 5 bases from V and 0 bases from J, with 14 bases between. The CDR3 loop is CASSPTAYSSYNSPLHF. The CDR3 nucleotides read TGTGCCAGCAGCCCGACAGCTTACAGCTCCTATAATTCACCCCTCCACTTT.

This clonotype showed up just a few times. The V and J genes are TRBV19 and TRBJ2-1; TRBD1 might be the D (5 bases). This CDR3 is 13 amino acids long. The germline V and J ends were trimmed by 4 bases and 6 bases, with 10 bases remaining between them. Germline CDR1 and CDR2: LNHDA and SQIVND (reference sequence). CDR3 amino acids: CASSRQGINEQFF. The CDR3 coding sequence is TGTGCCAGTAGTAGGCAGGGCATCAATGAGCAGTTCTTC.